The 29 T cell receptor beta chains listed next were all sequenced from one sample in a study of T cell repertoires in cytomegalovirus infection. Each CDR3 protein is one row after TCRdb ran MiXCR on the reads. The data contain about 920,000 distinct CDR3 sequences, less than 40% of them singletons. These receptors' targets are unknown. The source was cultured CD8+ T cells from PBMCs, collected from culture after CMV antigen stimulation. Every receptor here comes from a human donor in good health (CMV status not recorded). Some clones in this sample may be carry-over from other donors' samples.

This chain uses TRBV18 with TRBJ1-2; no definite D call. V gave up 0 bases and J gave up 6 bases, with 11 bases separating them. Germline CDR1 KGHSH, CDR2 LQKENI. The CDR3 spans 14 residues. CDR3 bases: TGTGCCAGCTCACCACCGGCAGAAACCAATGGCTACACCTTC. Encoded protein: CASSPPAETNGYTF.

The chain carries TRBV4-3 and TRBJ2-1, with TRBD2 identical over 7 bases. This CDR3 contains 17 residues. Trimming at V came to 4 bases and at J to 0 bases, leaving 9 bases not matched to a gene. Per germline, CDR1 LGHNA and CDR2 YSLEER. CDR3 amino acids: CASSPRSGDYSYNEQFF. Here the CDR3 DNA reads TGCGCCAGCAGCCCAAGATCGGGGGACTACTCCTACAATGAGCAGTTCTTC.

This clonotype was seen more than once but under ten times. The V call is TRBV12-3 or TRBV12-4, the J call TRBJ1-1; 8 bases match TRBD1. J was trimmed by 0 bases and V by 4 bases; bases with no gene match: 10. The CDR3 spans 17 residues. CDR3 sequence: CASSWGQAWGVNTEAFF. In DNA form, the CDR3 reads TGTGCCAGCAGTTGGGGACAGGCATGGGGAGTGAACACTGAAGCTTTCTTT.

The sample holds a few counts of this clonotype. The V and J genes are TRBV6-1 and TRBJ2-7; D remains ambiguous. V gave up 5 bases and J gave up 2 bases, with 16 bases separating them. Looked up from germline, CDR1 is MNHNS and CDR2 is SASEGT. This CDR3 region has 15 residues. Written as DNA, the CDR3 is TGTGCCAGCAGTCCTTTAACGCCAAGCACCTACGAGCAGTACTTC. Translated, it gives CASSPLTPSTYEQYF.

The V call is TRBV28, the J call TRBJ2-1; D uncertain. Per the germline V gene, CDR1 is MDHEN and CDR2 is SYDVKM. The CDR3 loop spans 15 amino acids. V was clipped by 5 bases and J by 0 bases, with 11 bases between them. The CDR3 here is CASSTTIRSYNEQFF. As DNA, the CDR3 is TGTGCCAGCAGTACTACAATTCGCTCCTACAATGAGCAGTTCTTC.

In its sample, this clonotype was seen a few times. The chain recombines TRBV12-3 or TRBV12-4 with TRBJ2-6; 7 bases map to TRBD1. This CDR3 has 21 residues. V trimming: 1 base; J trimming: 0 bases; junction bases outside the gene matches: 15. Here the CDR3 DNA reads TGTGCCAGCAGTTTAGTTGCTTGGATCAGGACAGGTATCTCTGGGGCCAACGTCCTGACTTTC. Protein sequence: CASSLVAWIRTGISGANVLTF.

V usage is TRBV7-9 and J usage is TRBJ2-5; no clear D. V was pared by 5 bases and J by 0 bases, with 16 bases between. CDR3 length: 16 amino acids. The V gene's germline CDR1 is SEHNR and CDR2 FQNEAQ (reference sequence). CDR3 nucleotides: TGTGCCAGCAGCCGGCGGTCACTTCTGTACCAAGAGACCCAGTACTTC. Translating it yields CASSRRSLLYQETQYF.

The chain combines TRBV4-1 with TRBJ2-6; D unclear. The V end lost 4 bases, the J end lost 0 bases, and 10 bases lay between the germline ends. The V gene's germline CDR1 is MGHRA and CDR2 YSYEKL. The CDR3 runs to 16 residues. The DNA of the CDR3 is TGCGCCAGCAGCCTCCGGGCTAGCTCTGGGGCCAACGTCCTGACTTTC. Translated, it gives CASSLRASSGANVLTF.

This clonotype has only a few counts. The rearrangement uses TRBV12-3 or TRBV12-4 and TRBJ1-1; 8 nucleotides agree with TRBD1. The junction had 2 bases not matched to a gene; V was cut back by 7 bases and J by 7 bases. The CDR3 runs to 11 residues. Here the CDR3 reads CASTDRDEAFF. Here the CDR3 DNA reads TGTGCCAGCACGGACAGGGATGAAGCTTTCTTT.

This clonotype was seen only a few times. The chain links TRBV27 to TRBJ1-5; the D gene is possibly TRBD1 (6 bases). The V end lost 0 bases, the J end lost 1 base, and 10 bases lay between the germline ends. The V gene's germline CDR1 is MNHEY and CDR2 SMNVEV (reference sequence). The CDR3 totals 16 residues. CDR3 sequence reads: CASSLSWDTSNQPQHF. CDR3 coding DNA: TGTGCCAGCAGTTTATCGTGGGACACCAGCAATCAGCCCCAGCATTTT.

This clonotype turned up a few times. The gene calls are TRBV6-5 and TRBJ2-5; D remains ambiguous. This CDR3 spans 13 amino acids. The germline V gene has CDR1 MNHEY and CDR2 SVGAGI. V lost 2 bases to trimming and J lost 4 bases, with 8 bases between them. CDR3 nucleotides: TGTGCCAGCAGTTACGGACGAAGAGAGACCCAGTACTTC. This sequence encodes CASSYGRRETQYF.

This clonotype was seen at least ten times. V usage is TRBV6-1 and J usage is TRBJ2-1; either TRBD1 or TRBD2 may fit D (5 bases each). The CDR3 spans 14 residues. In germline, CDR1 is MNHNS, CDR2 SASEGT. Trimming left V 6 bases short and J 4 bases short, with 13 bases between. CDR3: CASRTGTAYNEQFF. The CDR3 coding sequence is TGTGCCAGCAGAACCGGGACGGCGTACAATGAGCAGTTCTTC.

This clonotype showed up just a few times. The chain combines TRBV7-9 with TRBJ1-1; 7 positions match TRBD1. V trimming: 4 bases; J trimming: 2 bases; junction bases outside the gene matches: 7. The CDR3 has 15 amino acids. Germline V CDR1 and CDR2: SEHNR, FQNEAQ (reference sequence). In DNA, the CDR3 is TGTGCCAGCAGCTCCGGACAGGCCACCAACACTGAAGCTTTCTTT. Translated: CASSSGQATNTEAFF.

This clonotype occurred a few times. The chain employs TRBV7-8 and TRBJ1-2; D remains unclear. This CDR3 is 14 amino acids long. Germline CDR1 is SGHVS and CDR2 is FQNEAQ. V lost 0 bases and J lost 6, with 11 bases in between. In DNA form, the CDR3 reads TGTGCCAGCAGCTTAGCCAGGTCATCGGATGGCTACACCTTC. Translated, it gives CASSLARSSDGYTF.

The chain joins TRBV20-1 to TRBJ2-7, with 7 nucleotides matching TRBD1. The CDR3 extends over 15 amino acids. With 3 bases clipped from V and 2 bases from J, the junction kept 10 bases outside the gene matches. Germline values: CDR1 DFQATT, CDR2 SNEGSKA (reference sequence). The CDR3 DNA follows: TGCAGTGCTAGGGAAACGAGACAGGGAACCTACGAGCAGTACTTC. Amino acid sequence: CSARETRQGTYEQYF.

This clonotype has a handful of counts. The chain has TRBV4-1 and TRBJ2-5; D possibly uses TRBD1 or TRBD2 (5 bases each). The CDR3 totals 15 residues. Germline values: CDR1 MGHRA, CDR2 YSYEKL. V was trimmed by 0 bases and J by 5 bases, leaving 13 bases between them. The CDR3 spells CASSQDWGYGETQYF. The CDR3 DNA follows: TGCGCCAGCAGCCAAGACTGGGGGTATGGCGAGACCCAGTACTTC.

The gene calls are TRBV6-5 and TRBJ1-2; D is perhaps TRBD1 (5 bases). V lost 8 bases to trimming and J lost 0 bases, with 16 bases between them. Germline lookup yields CDR1 MNHEY and CDR2 SVGAGI. This CDR3 comprises 15 residues. CDR3 DNA sequence: TGTGCCAGCGCCCGGGGGGATGGGACTAACTATGGCTACACCTTC. Translating it yields CASARGDGTNYGYTF.

There are a few counts of this clonotype. The chain has TRBV7-6 and TRBJ2-7; TRBD1 might be the D (5 bases). CDR3 length: 14 residues. Looked up from germline, CDR1 is SGHVS and CDR2 is FNYEAQ. V was cut by 5 bases and J by 6 bases, with 17 bases left in between. CDR3 in amino acids: CASSPEYYRSEQYF. As DNA, the CDR3 is TGTGCCAGCAGCCCCGAATATTACAGGAGCGAGCAGTACTTC.

V gene TRBV6-6 combines with J gene TRBJ2-2, with a weak D call TRBD1 (5 bases). V lost 8 bases to trimming and J lost 7 bases, with 14 bases between them. CDR3 length: 13 amino acids. Germline CDR1 and CDR2: MNHNY and SVGAGI (reference sequence). CDR3 region: CASRYYQGGELFF. CDR3 DNA sequence: TGTGCCAGCCGCTATTATCAGGGCGGGGAGCTGTTTTTT.

This clonotype appeared a few times. V and J are TRBV6-5 and TRBJ2-2; D gene unclear. Germline V gene data show CDR1 as MNHEY and CDR2 as SVGAGI. The germline V and J ends were trimmed by 1 base and 1 base, with 7 bases remaining between them. There are 15 residues in the CDR3. The CDR3 bases are TGTGCCAGCAGTTACTGGAACAAGAACACCGGGGAGCTGTTTTTT. It is translated as CASSYWNKNTGELFF.

This clonotype was counted a few times. This chain uses TRBV6-1 with TRBJ2-2; D possibly matches TRBD1 or TRBD2 (5 bases each). Germline V CDR1 and CDR2: MNHNS, SASEGT. The CDR3 runs to 16 residues. The germline V and J ends were trimmed by 6 bases and 0 bases, with 14 bases remaining between them. In DNA, the CDR3 is TGTGCCAGCAGCCAACCGGGACCTGCGAACACCGGGGAGCTGTTTTTT. Residues: CASSQPGPANTGELFF.

The chain couples TRBV6-1 to TRBJ1-4; D unresolved. Germline V gene sequence: CDR1 MNHNS, CDR2 SASEGT. Deletions cut 7 bases from V and 1 base from J, with 13 bases between. The CDR3 runs 15 residues. The CDR3 sequence: CASIGASRTNEKLFF. The CDR3 region has the DNA TGTGCCAGCATCGGAGCTTCAAGAACTAATGAAAAACTGTTTTTT.

This chain links TRBV12-3 or TRBV12-4 with TRBJ2-1, with a tentative D call TRBD2 (5 bases). The CDR3 length is 14 residues. The V end lost 8 bases, the J end lost 4 bases, and 15 bases lay between the germline ends. The CDR3 is CASLTPAEYNEQFF. CDR3 nucleotides: TGTGCCAGCCTGACCCCAGCGGAGTACAATGAGCAGTTCTTC.

The chain uses TRBV5-1 and TRBJ2-1; D is perhaps TRBD1 or TRBD2 (5 bases each). V lost 8 bases and J 6 bases, leaving 12 bases between the germline ends. CDR1 and CDR2 from the germline V gene are SGHRS and YFSETQ. This CDR3 is built from 12 residues. The DNA for the CDR3 is TGCGCCAGTCGAGAGGGGCCCAATGAGCAGTTCTTC. The encoded protein is CASREGPNEQFF.

The chain links TRBV7-4 to TRBJ2-3, with 9 bases lining up with TRBD1. The CDR3 is made up of 14 amino acids. Unmatched junction bases numbered 5, after V lost 5 bases and J lost 5 bases. CDR1 and CDR2 (germline): SGHVT, SQSDAQ. The CDR3 loop reads CASSKTGGEDTQYF. The DNA of the CDR3 is TGTGCCAGCAGCAAGACAGGGGGAGAAGATACGCAGTATTTT.

The genes are TRBV27 and TRBJ2-6; a possible D gene is TRBD1 (5 bases). V shed 5 bases and J shed 1 base, with 15 bases lying between them. The germline gives CDR1 MNHEY, CDR2 SMNVEV (reference sequence). CDR3 length: 17 residues. DNA of the CDR3: TGTGCCAGCAGTACAGGCCCTCTACTATCTGGGGCCAACGTCCTGACTTTC. It specifies CASSTGPLLSGANVLTF. Supplemented by reference TRBV27 and TRBJ2-6, the full variable domain reads EAQVTQNPRYLITVTGKKLTVTCSQNMNHEYMSWYRQDPGLGLRQIYYSMNVEVTDKGDVPEGYKVSRKEKRNFPLILESPSPNQTSLYFCASSTGPLLSGANVLTFGAGSRLTVL.

This CDR3 reads CATGVRGPNTDTQYF. CDR3 in DNA: TGTGCCACCGGAGTTCGAGGACCGAACACAGATACGCAGTATTTT. The rearrangement uses TRBV24-1 and TRBJ2-3, with D uncertain. This CDR3 is 15 amino acids long. Looked up from germline, CDR1 is KGHDR and CDR2 is SFDVKD. V was shortened by 9 bases and J by 2 bases, with 17 bases between the two germline ends.

The gene calls are TRBV5-4 and TRBJ2-3; 7 positions match TRBD1. CDR1 and CDR2 (germline): SGHNT, YYREEE (reference sequence). The CDR3 spans 14 residues. Trimming removed 3 bases from V and 1 base from J; junction bases left unmatched: 2. The CDR3: CASSWGTGTDTQYF. In DNA form, the CDR3 reads TGTGCCAGCAGCTGGGGGACAGGCACAGATACGCAGTATTTT.

The genes are TRBV4-2 and TRBJ2-5; the D gene is possibly TRBD2 (6 bases). The CDR3 sequence is 15 residues long. Trimming cost V 5 bases and J 5 bases, with 18 bases left between them. Germline V gene sequence: CDR1 LGHNA, CDR2 YNFKEQ. DNA of the CDR3: TGTGCCAGCAGCAGCCGGGGTGGGGAGGCGGAGACCCAGTACTTC. Protein: CASSSRGGEAETQYF.